This T cell receptor (beta chain) was captured by sequencing in a study of blood T cell repertoires in COVID-19. Turning to the study itself: Some COVID-19 samples were acute and others convalescent; all came from the United States, Italy and Spain. T cells, B-cell-depleted T cells, or PBMCs provided the cDNA or gDNA that served as material.

Concerning this clone itself: This sample includes further DNA sequences coding for the same CDR3.

Authors' data handling: The assay estimated nucleated cells by amplifying reference gene primers. The table came from immunoSEQ multiplex PCR; TCRdb's copy has only in-frame clones and leaves some out. Clone size and the V and J calls come from that table; the DNA yielded D and trimming. This sample yields over 250,000 clones, of which 88% are seen a single time; 3.5% to 4.5% belongs to the top ten. This clonotype was sampled from a man in his fifties or sixties who had recovered from COVID-19. The source material was peripheral blood.

The CDR3 nucleotides read TGCGCCAGCAGCTTGGTTGGGAGCTCCTACAATGAGCAGTTCTTC. Translated: CASSLVGSSYNEQFF. The rearrangement links TRBV5-1 to TRBJ2-1; TRBD2 is a possible D gene (5 bases). CDR3 length equals 15 residues. Trimming took 0 bases from V and 0 from J, leaving 7 bases between them. CDR1 is SGHRS, CDR2 YFSETQ, per germline.